This entry lists 18 T cell receptor beta chains sequenced from one sample in a study of Ad26.COV2.S vaccination and SARS-CoV-2 variants. Stated treatment: 15 to 20 received Ad26.COV2.S at low or high dose, single or two shots; roughly 5 received placebo; per-sample allocation not given. After the first vaccine or placebo injection, samples were drawn on day 63. Sequencing was performed with immunoSEQ multiplex PCR; in TCRdb, only in-frame clones are kept and a portion is missing. The repertoire holds about 350,000 clones, with roughly 84% as singletons. The specimen was peripheral blood, collected in a trial of Ad26.COV2.S vaccine versus placebo. The source is a person between 18 and 65 years old who received the Ad26.COV2.S COVID-19 vaccine or a placebo.

The rearrangement links TRBV6-5 to TRBJ2-7; 10 bases align to TRBD1. Trimming cost V 6 bases and J 5 bases; bases outside gene matches: 7. The CDR3 covers 14 residues. The germline V gene encodes CDR1 MNHEY and CDR2 SVGAGI. The CDR3 spells CASSRTGTGDEQYF. The CDR3 DNA sequence: TGTGCCAGCAGCAGGACCGGGACAGGGGACGAGCAGTACTTC.

This chain joins TRBV18 and TRBJ1-1; D is unclear. Germline lookup yields CDR1 KGHSH and CDR2 LQKENI. This CDR3 contains 14 residues. Trimming left V 0 bases short and J 3 bases short, with 8 bases between. The CDR3: CASSPPAVYTEAFF. The CDR3 nucleotides read TGTGCCAGCTCACCACCGGCGGTATACACTGAAGCTTTCTTT.

This chain connects TRBV27 to TRBJ2-7, with TRBD1 matching 9 bases. CDR1 is MNHEY, CDR2 SMNVEV, per germline (reference sequence). The CDR3 runs 12 residues. The junction had 2 bases not matched to a gene; V was cut back by 5 bases and J by 6 bases. The CDR3 sequence: CASSATGGEQYF. The CDR3 region has the DNA TGTGCCAGCAGTGCGACAGGGGGCGAGCAGTACTTC.

The V call is TRBV3-1 (or the pseudogene TRBV3-2), the J call TRBJ2-1, with 7 bases matching TRBD1. CDR3 length: 16 residues. The germline gives CDR1 LGHDT, CDR2 YNNKEL (reference sequence). The trim removed 4 bases at V and 0 bases at J, leaving 6 bases unmatched. The CDR3 spells CASSPMGQFSYNEQFF. In nucleotides, the CDR3 is TGTGCCAGCAGCCCTATGGGACAGTTCTCCTACAATGAGCAGTTCTTC.

The V gene is TRBV5-1, the J gene TRBJ2-3; D tentatively reads TRBD1 or TRBD2 (5 bases each). V was pared by 4 bases and J by 4 bases, with 34 bases between. The length of the CDR3 is 21 residues. Germline CDR1 is SGHRS and CDR2 is YFSETQ. Here the CDR3 DNA reads TGCGCCAGCAGCCGGACCCGGGGCGCTTCTGCCCAGTGGCTTCCCCCAGATACGCAGTATTTT. Its translation: CASSRTRGASAQWLPPDTQYF.

V gene TRBV30 combines with J gene TRBJ2-7; D is unresolved. V dropped 2 bases and J dropped 0 bases, with 5 bases sitting between them. This CDR3 contains 12 residues. The V gene's germline CDR1 is GTSNPN and CDR2 SVGIG (reference sequence). CDR3 nucleotide sequence: TGTGCCTGGAGTAAGGACTCCTACGAGCAGTACTTC. Residues: CAWSKDSYEQYF.

This rearrangement joins TRBV5-4 to TRBJ1-2, with D unclear. The germline V and J ends were trimmed by 3 bases and 6 bases, with 9 bases remaining between them. This CDR3 contains 12 residues. Germline assignment: CDR1 SGHNT and CDR2 YYREEE (reference sequence). CDR3 bases: TGTGCCAGCAGCTGGAGGGATGATGGCTACACCTTC. Translation gives CASSWRDDGYTF.

The chain combines TRBV16 with TRBJ1-1; 7 bases match TRBD1. J gave up 7 bases and V 4 bases, and 18 bases lay outside the gene matches. This CDR3 is 17 amino acids long. Germline V CDR1 and CDR2: KGHSY, FQNENV. CDR3 nucleotide sequence: TGTGCCAGCAGCCCAATAGACAGGGATAATGAGAGAAGTGAAGCTTTCTTT. It specifies CASSPIDRDNERSEAFF.

The J gene is TRBJ1-5, the V gene TRBV2; 7 bases align to TRBD1. Per the germline V gene, CDR1 is SNHLY and CDR2 is FYNNEI. This CDR3 contains 16 residues. V trimming: 6 bases; J trimming: 5 bases; junction bases outside the gene matches: 13. The CDR3 DNA reads as TGTGCCAGCAGAGGCCCGGGACAGAGAGCGGATCAGCCCCAGCATTTT. It specifies CASRGPGQRADQPQHF. Drawing the rest from reference TRBV2 and TRBJ1-5, the complete variable domain is EPEVTQTPSHQVTQMGQEVILRCVPISNHLYFYWYRQILGQKVEFLVSFYNNEISEKSEIFDDQFSVERPDGSNFTLKIRSTKLEDSAMYFCASRGPGQRADQPQHFGDGTRLSIL.

The chain couples TRBV19 to TRBJ1-5; D unclear. CDR1 is LNHDA and CDR2 is SQIVND in the germline V gene (reference sequence). CDR3 size: 16 residues. The V gene lost 3 bases and the J gene lost 3 bases, with 15 bases spanning the gap. The DNA of the CDR3 is TGTGCCAGTAGTATCGCAGGCAGCAGGATCAATCAGCCCCAGCATTTT. Residues: CASSIAGSRINQPQHF.

The chain carries TRBV5-4 and TRBJ1-1; D remains ambiguous. Looked up from germline, CDR1 is SGHNT and CDR2 is YYREEE (reference sequence). V lost 1 base and J 2 bases, leaving 0 bases between the germline ends. The CDR3 contains 11 residues. The CDR3 protein is CASSLNTEAFF. CDR3 in DNA: TGTGCCAGCAGCTTGAACACTGAAGCTTTCTTT.

The rearrangement joins TRBV10-3 to TRBJ2-1; no firm D call. CDR3 length: 14 residues. V was trimmed by 7 bases and J by 6 bases, leaving 16 bases between them. From germline, CDR1 is ENHRY and CDR2 SYGVKD. CDR3 bases: TGTGCCATCACTCAGGAGAATTCCCCCAATGAGCAGTTCTTC. Its translation: CAITQENSPNEQFF.

This sequence joins TRBV5-4 and TRBJ2-6, with D hard to call. V dropped 0 bases and J dropped 4 bases, with 14 bases sitting between them. Looked up from germline, CDR1 is SGHNT and CDR2 is YYREEE (reference sequence). The CDR3 contains 17 residues. DNA for the CDR3: TGTGCCAGCAGCTTGGGTTTCCAGTCTCCAGGGGCCAACGTCCTGACTTTC. Amino acids: CASSLGFQSPGANVLTF.

The rearrangement links TRBV6-1 to TRBJ2-5, with D possibly being TRBD1 (5 bases). The V gene's germline CDR1 is MNHNS and CDR2 SASEGT. Deletions cut 7 bases from V and 2 bases from J, with 8 bases between. The CDR3 spans 12 residues. The CDR3 sequence is CASMTAQETQYF. The CDR3 DNA is TGTGCCAGCATGACAGCTCAAGAGACCCAGTACTTC.

This clone was seen many times. The V call is TRBV7-2, the J call TRBJ2-2, with D perhaps matching TRBD1 or TRBD2 (6 bases each). Germline loops: CDR1 SGHTA, CDR2 FQGNSA. Trimming took 7 bases from V and 5 from J, leaving 17 bases between them. The CDR3 spans 15 residues. CDR3 nucleotide sequence: TGTGCCAGCACCCAAAGAGGGGGGCGGACCGGGGAGCTGTTTTTT. Translated: CASTQRGGRTGELFF.

The V call is TRBV18, the J call TRBJ1-1; D unresolved. Germline-derived CDR1 and CDR2 are KGHSH and LQKENI. Trimming left V 3 bases short and J 0 bases short, with 11 bases between. The CDR3 has 15 residues. The CDR3, as DNA: TGTGCCAGCTCACCCGACCGCAACGTGAACACTGAAGCTTTCTTT. Residues: CASSPDRNVNTEAFF.

The chain carries TRBV2 and TRBJ1-1; D unclear. Per the germline V gene, CDR1 is SNHLY and CDR2 is FYNNEI. This CDR3 region has 12 residues. V lost 11 bases, J lost 4 bases, and 14 bases lay in between. In DNA, the CDR3 is TGTGCCGGCCAGACACTTGCCACTGAAGCTTTCTTT. This gives the protein CAGQTLATEAFF.

V gene TRBV12-3 or TRBV12-4 combines with J gene TRBJ2-7; D is ambiguous. The V gene lost 0 bases and the J gene lost 5 bases, with 8 bases spanning the gap. The CDR3 totals 13 residues. CDR3 region: CASSLALWNEQYF. CDR3 bases: TGTGCCAGCAGTTTAGCGCTTTGGAACGAGCAGTACTTC.